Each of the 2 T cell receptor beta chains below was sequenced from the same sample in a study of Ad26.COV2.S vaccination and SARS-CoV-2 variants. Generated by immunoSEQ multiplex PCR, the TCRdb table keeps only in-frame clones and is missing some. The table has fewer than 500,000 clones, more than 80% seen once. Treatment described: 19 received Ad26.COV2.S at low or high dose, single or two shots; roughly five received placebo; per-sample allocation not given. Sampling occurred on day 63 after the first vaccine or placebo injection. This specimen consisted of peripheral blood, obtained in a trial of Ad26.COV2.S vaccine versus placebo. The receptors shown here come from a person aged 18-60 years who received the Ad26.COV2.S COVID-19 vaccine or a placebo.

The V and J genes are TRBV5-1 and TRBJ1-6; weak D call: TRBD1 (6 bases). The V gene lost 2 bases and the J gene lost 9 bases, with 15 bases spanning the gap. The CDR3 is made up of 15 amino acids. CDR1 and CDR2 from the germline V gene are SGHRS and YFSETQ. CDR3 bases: TGCGCCAGCAGCTTAAGCGGGGGCTTTGGTTCACCCCTCCACTTT. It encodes CASSLSGGFGSPLHF.

The CDR3 spells CASSLAGGLFEQYF. The DNA for the CDR3 is TGTGCCAGCAGTTTAGCGGGAGGGCTCTTCGAGCAGTACTTC. The chain employs TRBV6-2 or TRBV6-3 and TRBJ2-7; the match to TRBD2 covers 11 bases. V was clipped by 4 bases and J by 6 bases; unmatched bases: 5. This CDR3 is built from 14 residues. CDR1 and CDR2 (germline): MNHEY, SVGEGT.